Sequencing of this T cell receptor (beta chain) was carried out in a study of cytomegalovirus exposure and HLA in healthy donors. Whole-study results and caveats: Reports described diagnosis of cytomegalovirus status by the classifier as highly specific and sensitive.

Losses at the gene ends were 4 bases for V and 4 bases for J; bases not matched to a gene: 9. The CDR3 sequence is 15 residues long. From germline, CDR1 is SGDLS and CDR2 YYNGEE. PCR used 60 Vbeta primers and 13 Jbeta primers. Sequenced by immunoSEQ multiplex PCR; TCRdb stores in-frame clones only, minus some. The sample includes about 230,000 clones, roughly 90% seen only once; the top ten take approximately 1%. Regarding this clone: Its target is unknown.

Healthy bone marrow donors made up the donor group. The chain recombines TRBV9 with TRBJ1-1, with 8 positions matching TRBD1. The origin of this receptor is a woman aged 18-29 years in good health and CMV-seronegative. The sample comprised PBMCs. The CDR3: CASSPHGQGGTEAFF. The DNA for the CDR3 is TGTGCCAGCAGCCCCCACGGACAGGGAGGCACTGAAGCTTTCTTT.